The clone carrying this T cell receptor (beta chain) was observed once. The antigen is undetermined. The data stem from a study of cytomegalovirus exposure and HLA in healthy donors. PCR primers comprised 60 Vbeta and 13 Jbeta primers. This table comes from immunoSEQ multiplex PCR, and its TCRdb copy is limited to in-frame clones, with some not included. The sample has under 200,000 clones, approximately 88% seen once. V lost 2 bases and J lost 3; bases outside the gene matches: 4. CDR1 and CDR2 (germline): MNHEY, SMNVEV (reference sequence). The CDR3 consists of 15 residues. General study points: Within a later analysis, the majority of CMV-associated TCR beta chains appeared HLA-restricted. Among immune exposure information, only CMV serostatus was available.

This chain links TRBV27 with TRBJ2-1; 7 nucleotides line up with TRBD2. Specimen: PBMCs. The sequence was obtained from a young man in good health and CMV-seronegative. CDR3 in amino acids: CASSLTASGYNEQFF. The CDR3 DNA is TGTGCCAGCAGTTTAACGGCTAGCGGCTACAATGAGCAGTTCTTC.